These T cell receptor beta chains were read from a single sample in a study of T cells after yellow fever vaccination. MiXCR, applied by TCRdb to the 5' RACE reads, yields one record per CDR3 protein. The sample consists of about 320,000 distinct CDR3 sequences, about 4.5% of them appearing once. Sequencing was performed on PBMCs, taken 15 days after the yellow fever booster vaccination. All receptors come from a young man who received the YFV17D yellow fever vaccine. Both conserved end residues are part of each CDR3. D genes are given only for firm matches. Rows may omit the clone size; those that give it use once, few, many or a size class.

clone_size: many; j_call: TRBJ1-6; v_call: TRBV18; d_call: .; cdr3_aa: CASSPLGPAYNSPLHF; cdr3_nt: TGTGCCAGCTCACCCCTAGGGCCAGCCTATAATTCACCCCTCCACTTT
clone_size: .; j_call: TRBJ2-2; v_call: TRBV14; d_call: .; cdr3_aa: CASSVPSRANTGELFF; cdr3_nt: TGTGCCAGCAGCGTCCCCAGCCGCGCGAACACCGGGGAGCTGTTTTTT
clone_size: many; j_call: TRBJ1-4; v_call: TRBV7-9; d_call: .; cdr3_aa: CASSLAARHNEKLFF; cdr3_nt: TGTGCCAGCAGCTTAGCCGCCAGACATAATGAAAAACTGTTTTTT
clone_size: many; j_call: TRBJ2-5; v_call: TRBV15; d_call: .; cdr3_aa: CATSQGGSTLLETQYF; cdr3_nt: TGTGCCACCAGTCAGGGAGGATCTACCCTTTTAGAGACCCAGTACTTC
clone_size: few; j_call: TRBJ1-4; v_call: TRBV12-3/TRBV12-4; d_call: .; cdr3_aa: CASSLRSLGEGLFF; cdr3_nt: TGTGCCAGCAGTTTAAGGTCGTTGGGGGAAGGACTGTTTTTT
clone_size: .; j_call: TRBJ1-2; v_call: TRBV20-1; d_call: .; cdr3_aa: CSASASRYGYTF; cdr3_nt: TGCAGTGCTAGCGCCAGCCGGTATGGCTACACCTTC
clone_size: .; j_call: TRBJ2-2; v_call: TRBV4-1; d_call: TRBD1; cdr3_aa: CASSFHRGTGELFF; cdr3_nt: TGCGCCAGCAGCTTTCACAGGGGGACCGGGGAGCTGTTTTTT
clone_size: few; j_call: TRBJ1-5; v_call: TRBV12-3/TRBV12-4; d_call: .; cdr3_aa: CASSLGMTPPAPQHF; cdr3_nt: TGTGCCAGCAGTTTAGGGATGACACCCCCGGCGCCCCAGCATTTT
clone_size: few; j_call: TRBJ2-5; v_call: TRBV3-1; d_call: TRBD2; cdr3_aa: CASSSSGGASFRETQYF; cdr3_nt: TGTGCCAGCAGCAGCAGCGGGGGGGCCTCGTTCCGAGAGACCCAGTACTTC
clone_size: few; j_call: TRBJ1-1; v_call: TRBV20-1; d_call: .; cdr3_aa: CSATGESTEAFF; cdr3_nt: TGCAGTGCTACCGGGGAAAGCACTGAAGCTTTCTTT
clone_size: many; j_call: TRBJ1-2; v_call: TRBV5-1; d_call: .; cdr3_aa: CASSLMAGSLYGYTF; cdr3_nt: TGCGCCAGCAGCTTGATGGCAGGGAGTTTATATGGCTACACCTTC
clone_size: few; j_call: TRBJ1-2; v_call: TRBV30; d_call: .; cdr3_aa: CAWRLRGLNYGYTF; cdr3_nt: TGTGCCTGGAGACTACGGGGCCTCAACTATGGCTACACCTTC
clone_size: many; j_call: TRBJ1-6; v_call: TRBV7-9; d_call: .; cdr3_aa: CASSPTGGYNSPLHF; cdr3_nt: TGTGCCAGCAGCCCGACGGGGGGCTATAATTCACCCCTCCACTTT
clone_size: many; j_call: TRBJ2-7; v_call: TRBV12-3/TRBV12-4; d_call: TRBD2; cdr3_aa: CASAPGGGLDLEQYF; cdr3_nt: TGTGCCAGCGCCCCTGGGGGGGGGTTGGATCTCGAGCAGTACTTC
clone_size: .; j_call: TRBJ2-3; v_call: TRBV12-3/TRBV12-4; d_call: TRBD2; cdr3_aa: CASSLGRLAGGHTDTQYF; cdr3_nt: TGTGCCAGCAGTTTAGGCCGACTAGCGGGGGGCCACACAGATACGCAGTATTTT
clone_size: many; j_call: TRBJ1-5; v_call: TRBV5-1; d_call: TRBD1; cdr3_aa: CASSLQGSQPQHF; cdr3_nt: TGCGCCAGCAGCTTACAGGGGAGTCAGCCCCAGCATTTT
clone_size: many; j_call: TRBJ2-2; v_call: TRBV12-3/TRBV12-4; d_call: .; cdr3_aa: CASSLGGGQAGELFF; cdr3_nt: TGTGCCAGCAGCCTCGGCGGGGGCCAGGCCGGGGAGCTGTTTTTT
clone_size: many; j_call: TRBJ1-4; v_call: TRBV6-5; d_call: TRBD1; cdr3_aa: CASSYSGTGRKLFF; cdr3_nt: TGTGCCAGCAGTTACTCGGGGACAGGGAGAAAACTGTTTTTT
clone_size: few; j_call: TRBJ2-2; v_call: TRBV15; d_call: TRBD2; cdr3_aa: CATSRDRGGLNTGELFF; cdr3_nt: TGTGCCACCAGCAGAGATCGGGGGGGGCTCAACACCGGGGAGCTGTTTTTT
clone_size: many; j_call: TRBJ2-2; v_call: TRBV7-8; d_call: .; cdr3_aa: CASSLAARDAGELFF; cdr3_nt: TGTGCCAGCAGCTTAGCTGCAAGGGATGCCGGGGAGCTGTTTTTT
clone_size: .; j_call: TRBJ2-3; v_call: TRBV4-1; d_call: .; cdr3_aa: CASSQEDWGNYLTDTQYF; cdr3_nt: TGCGCCAGCAGCCAAGAGGATTGGGGCAACTATCTCACAGATACGCAGTATTTT
clone_size: few; j_call: TRBJ1-1; v_call: TRBV5-5; d_call: .; cdr3_aa: CASSLDVLLSEAFF; cdr3_nt: TGTGCCAGCAGCTTGGATGTTCTTTTATCGGAAGCTTTCTTT
clone_size: many; j_call: TRBJ2-6; v_call: TRBV20-1; d_call: TRBD2; cdr3_aa: CSARDRKAGGSGANVLTF; cdr3_nt: TGCAGTGCTAGAGATAGAAAAGCGGGGGGCTCTGGGGCCAACGTCCTGACTTTC
clone_size: few; j_call: TRBJ2-7; v_call: TRBV13; d_call: TRBD2; cdr3_aa: CASSLEASGGPYEQYF; cdr3_nt: TGTGCCAGCAGCTTAGAGGCCAGCGGGGGACCCTACGAGCAGTACTTC
clone_size: .; j_call: TRBJ1-6; v_call: TRBV4-3; d_call: TRBD1; cdr3_aa: CASSQEPGGFYNSPLHF; cdr3_nt: TGCGCCAGCAGCCAAGAACCAGGGGGCTTCTATAATTCACCCCTCCACTTT
clone_size: many; j_call: TRBJ1-3; v_call: TRBV5-6; d_call: .; cdr3_aa: CASSLESLSGNTIYF; cdr3_nt: TGTGCCAGCAGCTTGGAGTCCCTCTCTGGAAACACCATATATTTT
clone_size: many; j_call: TRBJ1-4; v_call: TRBV5-1; d_call: .; cdr3_aa: CASSLENEKLFF; cdr3_nt: TGCGCCAGCAGCTTGGAGAATGAAAAACTGTTTTTT
clone_size: many; j_call: TRBJ2-2; v_call: TRBV7-2; d_call: .; cdr3_aa: CASSLGYTGELFF; cdr3_nt: TGTGCCAGCAGCTTAGGTTACACCGGGGAGCTGTTTTTT
clone_size: few; j_call: TRBJ2-5; v_call: TRBV7-9; d_call: TRBD2; cdr3_aa: CASSPPGLAGGPGETQYF; cdr3_nt: TGTGCCAGCAGCCCCCCCGGACTAGCGGGGGGGCCGGGAGAGACCCAGTACTTC
clone_size: few; j_call: TRBJ2-3; v_call: TRBV7-2; d_call: TRBD2; cdr3_aa: CASSPQGTSGGTQYF; cdr3_nt: TGTGCCAGCAGCCCCCAAGGGACTAGCGGGGGCACGCAGTATTTT
clone_size: .; j_call: TRBJ1-1; v_call: TRBV6-5; d_call: .; cdr3_aa: CASSYYQMNTEAFF; cdr3_nt: TGTGCCAGCAGTTACTATCAAATGAACACTGAAGCTTTCTTT
clone_size: many; j_call: TRBJ2-7; v_call: TRBV7-2; d_call: TRBD2; cdr3_aa: CASSLGGGPYEQYF; cdr3_nt: TGTGCCAGCAGCTTGGGCGGGGGACCCTACGAGCAGTACTTC
clone_size: .; j_call: TRBJ2-1; v_call: TRBV6-5; d_call: TRBD2; cdr3_aa: CASSYSSPGLAGGLQFF; cdr3_nt: TGTGCCAGCAGTTACTCCAGCCCGGGACTAGCGGGGGGGCTGCAGTTCTTC
clone_size: many; j_call: TRBJ2-4; v_call: TRBV20-1; d_call: TRBD1; cdr3_aa: CSAGGQGRAKNIQYF; cdr3_nt: TGCAGTGCTGGGGGACAGGGCCGCGCCAAAAACATTCAGTACTTC